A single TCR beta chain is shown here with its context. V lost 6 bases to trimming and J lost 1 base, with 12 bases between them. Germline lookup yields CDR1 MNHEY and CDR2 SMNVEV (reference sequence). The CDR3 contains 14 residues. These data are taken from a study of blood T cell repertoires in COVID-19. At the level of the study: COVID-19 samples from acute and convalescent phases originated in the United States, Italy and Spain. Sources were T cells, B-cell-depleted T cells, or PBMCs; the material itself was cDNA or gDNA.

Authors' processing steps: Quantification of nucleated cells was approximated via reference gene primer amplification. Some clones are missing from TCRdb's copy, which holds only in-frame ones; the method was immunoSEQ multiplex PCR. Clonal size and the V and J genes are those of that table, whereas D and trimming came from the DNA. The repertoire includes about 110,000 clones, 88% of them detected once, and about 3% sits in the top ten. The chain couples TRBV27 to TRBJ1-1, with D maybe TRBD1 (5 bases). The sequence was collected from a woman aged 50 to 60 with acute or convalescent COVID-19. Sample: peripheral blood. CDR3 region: CASSRGGRNTEAFF. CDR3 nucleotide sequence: TGTGCCAGCAGCCGGGGGGGAAGGAACACTGAAGCTTTCTTT.